This TCR beta chain is drawn from a study of cytomegalovirus exposure and HLA in healthy donors. PCR primers comprised 60 Vbeta and 13 Jbeta primers. Clones were sequenced by immunoSEQ multiplex PCR, and TCRdb holds only the in-frame ones, with some missing. The sample has approximately 110,000 clones; approximately 74% are singletons. The ends were cut back, 5 bases at V and 5 bases at J, with 19 bases in the middle. The CDR3 contains 15 residues. The V gene's germline CDR1 is MNHEY and CDR2 SMNVEV (reference sequence). Sequenced input: PBMCs. The rearrangement joins TRBV27 to TRBJ2-7, with D possibly being TRBD2 (6 bases). This receptor was taken from a woman aged 40 to 50 in good health and CMV-seropositive. The CDR3 nucleotides are TGTGCCAGCAGTCTCGGCCGCGGGATATGGGACGAGCAGTACTTC. Translation: CASSLGRGIWDEQYF.